This record covers a single T cell receptor (beta chain). The antigen remains undetermined. Libraries were prepared by immunoSEQ multiplex PCR; TCRdb keeps only in-frame clonotypes and omits some of them. The table records 56,000 or so clones, 93% of them present only once. This sample was taken from a study of cytomegalovirus exposure and HLA in healthy donors. Study observations and caveats: That first-cohort TCR clusters tended to co-occur in the 130 or so validation repertoires was found in a later analysis.

The sequence was obtained from a woman in her late teens or twenties in good health and CMV-seropositive. The sample comprised PBMCs.

CDR3 bases: TGTGCCAGCAGCTTGGCCGGCGGGGGGCACCAAGAGACCCAGTACTTC. Translation gives CASSLAGGGHQETQYF. The gene calls are TRBV5-6 and TRBJ2-5, with 8 bases identical to TRBD2. CDR1 and CDR2 (germline): SGHDT, YYEEEE. V lost 0 bases and J lost 0; bases outside the gene matches: 4. This CDR3 spans 16 amino acids.